What follows are 26 T cell receptor beta chains derived from one specimen sequenced in a study of T-cell memory formation after mild COVID-19. TCRdb independently ran MiXCR on the 5' RACE reads; one entry per CDR3 protein. The sample contains about 44,000 distinct CDR3 sequences, around 6.6% of which appear only once. Sequenced: PBMCs or a T cell subset sorted from them (not recorded which). The source is an adult who had mild COVID-19 (a few samples of this study predate the infection). Cell type and time point are not known.

In this sample, this clonotype turned up many times. The chain uses TRBV27 and TRBJ2-1, with 11 bases aligning to TRBD2. This CDR3 spans 17 amino acids. Germline V gene lookup returns CDR1 MNHEY and CDR2 SMNVEV (reference sequence). V trimming: 6 bases; J trimming: 9 bases; junction bases outside the gene matches: 16. Here the CDR3 DNA reads TGTGCCAGCAGCCACGCCCTGAATAGCGGGGGGGCGGCTGAGCAGTTCTTC. Translating gives CASSHALNSGGAAEQFF.

This clonotype was picked up many times. The chain joins TRBV9 to TRBJ2-1, with D tentatively TRBD2 (6 bases). This CDR3 has 16 residues. V gave up 0 bases and J gave up 7 bases, with 17 bases separating them. The germline V gene encodes CDR1 SGDLS and CDR2 YYNGEE. CDR3 loop: CASSVGHLGTGNEQFF. The CDR3 nucleotides read TGTGCCAGCAGCGTAGGCCACTTAGGGACTGGGAATGAGCAGTTCTTC.

V and J are TRBV18 and TRBJ2-1; 12 nucleotides line up with TRBD1. CDR3 length equals 21 residues. The germline V gene has CDR1 KGHSH and CDR2 LQKENI. The trim removed 2 bases at V and 4 bases at J, leaving 18 bases unmatched. The CDR3 spells CASSPLEGAEPGQGAYNEQFF. The CDR3 bases are TGTGCCAGCTCACCATTAGAGGGCGCCGAACCGGGACAGGGGGCTTACAATGAGCAGTTCTTC.

This clonotype was observed many times. The chain carries TRBV7-6 and TRBJ1-4; tentatively, D is TRBD1 (5 bases). This CDR3 has 15 amino acids. V was trimmed by 5 bases and J by 6 bases, leaving 16 bases between them. Germline loops: CDR1 SGHVS, CDR2 FNYEAQ. Here the CDR3 DNA reads TGTGCCAGCAGCCCCCGAGCCGGGACGGATGAAAAACTGTTTTTT. Translation: CASSPRAGTDEKLFF.

This clonotype showed up many times. The chain has TRBV7-2 and TRBJ2-1, with 9 bases identical to TRBD2. The CDR3 runs to 15 residues. Trimming removed 3 bases from V and 2 bases from J; junction bases left unmatched: 2. The germline V gene encodes CDR1 SGHTA and CDR2 FQGNSA. The CDR3 region is CASSFVAGAYNEQFF. In nucleotides, the CDR3 is TGTGCCAGCAGCTTCGTAGCGGGGGCCTACAATGAGCAGTTCTTC.

This clonotype has just a few counts. V is TRBV5-4 and J is TRBJ1-2; D is possibly TRBD1 (5 bases). In germline, CDR1 is SGHNT, CDR2 YYREEE (reference sequence). The CDR3 is 14 amino acids. V lost 4 bases and J lost 7, with 17 bases in between. CDR3 residues: CASSDISVQGGYTF. The CDR3 nucleotides read TGTGCCAGCAGCGACATATCAGTTCAGGGTGGCTACACCTTC.

There are many counts of this clonotype. V and J are TRBV7-2 and TRBJ1-1; D is unclear. Germline CDR1 reads SGHTA; CDR2 reads FQGNSA. CDR3 length: 14 residues. V was trimmed by 7 bases and J by 3 bases, leaving 15 bases between them. DNA for the CDR3: TGTGCCAGCACCGAATTTACGGGGTACACTGAAGCTTTCTTT. Translation gives CASTEFTGYTEAFF.

This clonotype has a handful of counts. The rearrangement joins TRBV4-2 to TRBJ1-3, with D tentatively TRBD1 (6 bases). Germline CDR1 reads LGHNA; CDR2 reads YNFKEQ. V was cut by 8 bases and J by 3 bases, with 17 bases left in between. This CDR3 spans 15 amino acids. The CDR3: CASVPGTPVGNTIYF. The CDR3 DNA sequence: TGTGCCAGCGTTCCCGGGACACCGGTTGGAAACACCATATATTTT.

The chain combines TRBV4-1 with TRBJ2-1; 9 bases line up with TRBD1. CDR1 and CDR2 from the germline V gene are MGHRA and YSYEKL. CDR3 length: 15 residues. The V and J ends lost 0 bases and 8 bases, in that order; junction bases with no gene match: 5. CDR3 region: CASSQDGTGRYEQFF. CDR3 coding DNA: TGCGCCAGCAGCCAAGATGGGACAGGGCGGTATGAGCAGTTCTTC.

The table lists this clonotype with many counts. The genes are TRBV19 and TRBJ2-2; possibly TRBD2 for D (5 bases). The CDR3 is made up of 13 amino acids. Germline loops: CDR1 LNHDA, CDR2 SQIVND (reference sequence). V was trimmed by 4 bases and J by 5 bases, leaving 8 bases between them. DNA of the CDR3: TGTGCCAGTAGTACCTGGGAGACCGGGGAGCTGTTTTTT. Amino acid sequence: CASSTWETGELFF.

Only a few counts were recorded for this clonotype. CDR3 region: CASSASLDSPLHF. In nucleotides, the CDR3 is TGTGCCAGCAGCGCCTCCTTAGATTCACCCCTCCACTTT. This chain links TRBV9 with TRBJ1-6; D unresolved. Trimming removed 3 bases at V and 8 bases at J, with 9 bases between. The CDR3 runs 13 residues. Looked up from germline, CDR1 is SGDLS and CDR2 is YYNGEE.

CDR3 sequence reads: CAISEWRRTEAFF. CDR3 nucleotide sequence: TGTGCCATCAGTGAGTGGAGGAGGACTGAAGCTTTCTTT. V and J are TRBV10-3 and TRBJ1-1; D is uncertain. Germline CDR1 ENHRY, CDR2 SYGVKD. The CDR3 totals 13 residues. The germline V and J ends were trimmed by 1 base and 5 bases, with 8 bases remaining between them.

This clonotype was seen a handful of times. The rearrangement joins TRBV20-1 to TRBJ2-3, with TRBD2 matching over 7 bases. This CDR3 spans 14 amino acids. Losses at the gene ends were 3 bases for V and 0 bases for J; bases not matched to a gene: 3. Germline V gene data show CDR1 as DFQATT and CDR2 as SNEGSKA (reference sequence). CDR3 region: CSASGLGSTDTQYF. Here the CDR3 DNA reads TGCAGTGCTAGTGGACTAGGGAGCACAGATACGCAGTATTTT.

This clonotype was counted many times. The chain links TRBV20-1 to TRBJ2-5; 7 bases line up with TRBD2. The germline CDR1 and CDR2 sequences are DFQATT and SNEGSKA (reference sequence). V was clipped by 5 bases and J by 5 bases; unmatched bases: 23. The CDR3 has 18 residues. CDR3: CSAVGLGSRGGRKETQYF. CDR3 DNA sequence: TGCAGTGCTGTGGGGCTGGGCTCTCGCGGGGGTAGGAAGGAGACCCAGTACTTC.

This clonotype was seen more than once but under ten times. This chain links TRBV10-3 with TRBJ1-5; unclear D gene. V lost 10 bases and J 5 bases, leaving 15 bases between the germline ends. This CDR3 region has 13 residues. Germline CDR1 ENHRY, CDR2 SYGVKD. The CDR3: CATDREGYQPQHF. CDR3 DNA: TGTGCCACCGATCGGGAGGGATATCAGCCCCAGCATTTT.

This clonotype was observed many times. The chain uses TRBV5-1 and TRBJ2-7; D not certain. Trimming stripped 4 bases from V and 5 bases from J, with 19 bases between. There are 15 residues in the CDR3. Germline V gene lookup returns CDR1 SGHRS and CDR2 YFSETQ. This CDR3 reads CASSLQGPDINEQYF. DNA for the CDR3: TGCGCCAGCAGCCTCCAAGGACCGGATATCAACGAGCAGTACTTC.

This clonotype has a count of ten or more. The chain is built from TRBV5-6 and TRBJ2-3, with D possibly matching TRBD2 (6 bases). The CDR3 has 17 residues. With 2 bases removed from V and 1 base from J, the gap between germline ends came to 17 bases. Germline CDR1 SGHDT, CDR2 YYEEEE. CDR3 in amino acids: CASSLLLLADGTDTQYF. The CDR3 nucleotides are TGTGCCAGCAGCTTACTTCTGTTAGCGGATGGCACAGATACGCAGTATTTT.

This chain connects TRBV30 to TRBJ2-7, with D possibly matching TRBD2 (6 bases). The CDR3 contains 16 residues. Germline V gene lookup returns CDR1 GTSNPN and CDR2 SVGIG (reference sequence). V was clipped by 4 bases and J by 4 bases, with 23 bases between them. The CDR3 coding sequence is TGTGCCTGGAACGGTCCGGCGGCGGGGAACCTGTACGAGCAGTACTTC. Its protein is CAWNGPAAGNLYEQYF.

The chain uses TRBV15 and TRBJ2-3; TRBD1 matches at 11 bases. The CDR3 is 16 residues long. The V gene's germline CDR1 is LNHNV and CDR2 YYDKDF (reference sequence). V dropped 0 bases and J dropped 7; count of bases not matched to a gene: 6. The CDR3 region has the DNA TGTGCCACCAGCAGAGATCGGACAGGGGGCGTGAATACGCAGTATTTT. This translates into CATSRDRTGGVNTQYF.

This clonotype has at least ten counts. The gene calls are TRBV29-1 and TRBJ2-5; 8 nucleotides line up with TRBD2. CDR1 and CDR2 (germline): SQVTM, ANQGSEA. The V gene end was trimmed by 6 bases and the J gene end by 4 bases; junction bases not matched to a gene: 7. This CDR3 is built from 13 residues. The CDR3 loop reads CSVLSGNRETQYF. The CDR3 bases are TGCAGCGTACTTAGCGGGAACAGAGAGACCCAGTACTTC.

In its sample, this clonotype was seen a few times. The V call is TRBV5-1, the J call TRBJ1-2; D is perhaps TRBD1 (5 bases). Germline V gene sequence: CDR1 SGHRS, CDR2 YFSETQ. The V and J ends lost 4 bases and 4 bases respectively, with 17 bases between them. The CDR3 contains 15 residues. The CDR3 sequence: CASSKGDDGAYGYTF. CDR3 nucleotides: TGCGCCAGCAGCAAAGGGGATGACGGAGCCTATGGCTACACCTTC.

The chain recombines TRBV4-3 with TRBJ2-1; 12 bases are a match to TRBD2. V gave up 1 base and J gave up 5 bases; unmatched junction bases: 3. The CDR3 totals 16 residues. Germline CDR1 LGHNA, CDR2 YSLEER. The CDR3 DNA reads as TGCGCCAGCAGCCAAGGGGGACTAGCGGGTGACAATGAGCAGTTCTTC. This sequence encodes CASSQGGLAGDNEQFF.

The J gene is TRBJ2-5, the V gene TRBV5-1; possibly TRBD2 for D (6 bases). This CDR3 region has 15 residues. V was cut by 5 bases and J by 4 bases, with 18 bases left in between. The V gene's germline CDR1 is SGHRS and CDR2 YFSETQ. CDR3 bases: TGCGCCAGCAGTTTAAATGATCACGGGGGAGAGACCCAGTACTTC. Translating it yields CASSLNDHGGETQYF.

This clonotype was seen at least ten times. The chain uses TRBV11-2 and TRBJ2-5; D assignment may be TRBD1 or TRBD2 (5 bases each). The CDR3 is 12 amino acids. Germline loops: CDR1 SGHAT, CDR2 FQNNGV. Trimming removed 0 bases from V and 7 bases from J, with 6 bases in between. In DNA form, the CDR3 reads TGTGCCAGCAGCTTAGATGGGGGGACCCAGTACTTC. Its protein is CASSLDGGTQYF.

This clonotype was picked up a small number of times. The genes are TRBV28 and TRBJ2-7; 7 nucleotides line up with TRBD1. The junction had 9 bases not matched to a gene; V was cut back by 5 bases and J by 2 bases. The CDR3 has 15 residues. Germline V gene sequence: CDR1 MDHEN, CDR2 SYDVKM. Here the CDR3 DNA reads TGTGCCAGCAGTGGTTCCGACAGGGCTACCTACGAGCAGTACTTC. It translates to CASSGSDRATYEQYF.

This clonotype was observed a handful of times. The J gene is TRBJ2-3, the V gene TRBV7-6; 14 bases agree with TRBD2. This CDR3 contains 18 residues. The V segment lost 5 bases and the J segment 3 bases; nucleotides outside the gene matches: 10. Germline CDR1 and CDR2: SGHVS and FNYEAQ. CDR3 loop: CASSLLPRTSGRTDTQYF. Here the CDR3 DNA reads TGTGCCAGCAGCCTTCTACCCAGGACTAGCGGGAGGACAGATACGCAGTATTTT.